The 10 T cell receptor beta chains given below trace back to one sample, sequenced in a study of cytomegalovirus exposure and HLA in healthy donors. The PCR had 60 Vbeta and 13 Jbeta primers. The assay was immunoSEQ multiplex PCR, and TCRdb's table has in-frame clones only and misses some. The sample lists around 140,000 clones, about two thirds occurring once. What was sequenced was PBMCs. The receptors originated from a man aged 45 to 65 in good health and CMV-seropositive.

The chain carries TRBV28 and TRBJ1-1; the D is unclear. The V gene's germline CDR1 is MDHEN and CDR2 SYDVKM. The CDR3 has 13 amino acids. The ends were cut back, 5 bases at V and 7 bases at J, with 14 bases in the middle. CDR3 in amino acids: CASSTFRGVEAFF. The CDR3 nucleotides are TGTGCCAGCAGTACGTTTCGAGGTGTTGAAGCTTTCTTT.

The chain recombines TRBV27 with TRBJ2-4; 7 bases fit TRBD2. Germline V gene lookup returns CDR1 MNHEY and CDR2 SMNVEV (reference sequence). The CDR3 has 13 amino acids. Losses at the gene ends were 3 bases for V and 7 bases for J; bases not matched to a gene: 3. The CDR3 DNA follows: TGTGCCAGCAGTTTCGGGGGGTTGAACATTCAGTACTTC. Translating it yields CASSFGGLNIQYF.

This clone was observed a handful of times. The chain links TRBV6-4 to TRBJ1-3, with 7 bases identical to TRBD1. Looked up from germline, CDR1 is MRHNA and CDR2 is SNTAGT. This CDR3 contains 16 residues. J gave up 4 bases and V 4 bases, and 10 bases lay outside the gene matches. The CDR3 region is CASSGLQGGSGNTIYF. CDR3 coding DNA: TGTGCCAGCAGTGGTCTCCAGGGGGGATCCGGAAACACCATATATTTT.

This rearrangement joins TRBV5-4 to TRBJ1-1, with D possibly being TRBD1 (6 bases). V was clipped by 1 base and J by 1 base, with 11 bases between them. The CDR3 totals 15 residues. Germline V gene sequence: CDR1 SGHNT, CDR2 YYREEE (reference sequence). The CDR3 loop is CASSLRGRGNTEAFF. In nucleotides, the CDR3 is TGTGCCAGCAGCTTGAGGGGCAGGGGGAACACTGAAGCTTTCTTT.

The chain recombines TRBV19 with TRBJ2-1; 7 bases agree with TRBD2. The trim removed 7 bases at V and 0 bases at J, leaving 9 bases unmatched. The CDR3 covers 16 residues. The V gene's germline CDR1 is LNHDA and CDR2 SQIVND (reference sequence). The CDR3 loop is CASKRDYASSYNEQFF. CDR3 nucleotide sequence: TGTGCCAGTAAGAGGGACTACGCGAGCTCCTACAATGAGCAGTTCTTC. Full variable domain (missing parts from reference TRBV19 and TRBJ2-1): DGGITQSPKYLFRKEGQNVTLSCEQNLNHDAMYWYRQDPGQGLRLIYYSQIVNDFQKGDIAEGYSVSREKKESFPLTVTSAQKNPTAFYLCASKRDYASSYNEQFFGPGTRLTVL.

The chain couples TRBV20-1 to TRBJ1-1; D call uncertain. V shed 3 bases and J shed 1 base, with 3 bases lying between them. CDR3 length equals 11 residues. Per the germline V gene, CDR1 is DFQATT and CDR2 is SNEGSKA (reference sequence). The CDR3 reads CSASQNTEAFF. Written as DNA, the CDR3 is TGCAGTGCTAGTCAGAACACTGAAGCTTTCTTT.

The chain recombines TRBV5-6 with TRBJ2-5, with D possibly matching TRBD1 (5 bases). TRBJ2-7 explains the end of the DNA better; the J call may be wrong. Germline CDR1 SGHDT, CDR2 YYEEEE. CDR3 length: 14 residues. CDR3 in DNA: TGTGCCAGCAACCCCAGGGCCGTCTCCTACGAGCAGTACTTC. Residues: CASNPRAVSYEQYF.

This chain uses TRBV4-1 with TRBJ2-3; TRBD2 aligns across 11 bases. This CDR3 contains 18 residues. Germline lookup yields CDR1 MGHRA and CDR2 YSYEKL. V trimming: 0 bases; J trimming: 3 bases; junction bases outside the gene matches: 8. Here the CDR3 DNA reads TGCGCCAGCAGCCAAGACTTTATCGCTAGCGGGAGGACAGATACGCAGTATTTT. Its protein product is CASSQDFIASGRTDTQYF.

This clone was seen a handful of times. The CDR3 nucleotides read TGCGCCAGCAGCCAGGGTCTAACCGCGGGCACTGAAGCTTTCTTT. Encoded protein: CASSQGLTAGTEAFF. The chain joins TRBV4-1 to TRBJ1-1; D is undetermined. The CDR3 spans 15 residues. Between the trimmed V and J ends, which lost 3 bases and 4 bases, there was a span of 15 bases. The germline gives CDR1 MGHRA, CDR2 YSYEKL.

The sample holds a few counts of this clone. The gene calls are TRBV19 and TRBJ2-1; the D gene is possibly TRBD2 (5 bases). Trimming took off 6 bases at V and 3 bases at J, with 18 bases between the two ends. This CDR3 has 16 residues. Looked up from germline, CDR1 is LNHDA and CDR2 is SQIVND (reference sequence). CDR3 in DNA: TGTGCCAGTAGGGGGAGAGCACAAGTGGGCTACAATGAGCAGTTCTTC. Translating gives CASRGRAQVGYNEQFF.